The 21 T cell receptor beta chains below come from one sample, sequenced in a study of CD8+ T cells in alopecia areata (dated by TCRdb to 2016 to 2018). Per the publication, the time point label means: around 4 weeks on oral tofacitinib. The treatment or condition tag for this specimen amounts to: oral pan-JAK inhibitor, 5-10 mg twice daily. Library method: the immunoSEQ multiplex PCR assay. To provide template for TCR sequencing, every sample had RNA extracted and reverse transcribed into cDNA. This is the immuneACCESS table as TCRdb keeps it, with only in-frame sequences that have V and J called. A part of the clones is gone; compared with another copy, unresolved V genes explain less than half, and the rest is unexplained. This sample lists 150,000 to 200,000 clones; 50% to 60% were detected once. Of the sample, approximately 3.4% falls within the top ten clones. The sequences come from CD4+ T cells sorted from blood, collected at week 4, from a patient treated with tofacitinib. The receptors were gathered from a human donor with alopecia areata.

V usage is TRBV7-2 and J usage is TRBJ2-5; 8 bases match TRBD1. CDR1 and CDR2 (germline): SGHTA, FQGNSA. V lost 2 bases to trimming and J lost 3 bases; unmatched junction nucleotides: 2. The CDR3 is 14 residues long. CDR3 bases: TGTGCCAGCAGCTTAACGACAGGGGAAGAGACCCAGTACTTC. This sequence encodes CASSLTTGEETQYF.

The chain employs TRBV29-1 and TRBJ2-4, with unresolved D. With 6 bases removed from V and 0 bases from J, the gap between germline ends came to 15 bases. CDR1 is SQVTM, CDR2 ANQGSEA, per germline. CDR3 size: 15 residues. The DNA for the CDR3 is TGCAGCGTCGAACCCCGGGTTGGAGCCAAAAACATTCAGTACTTC. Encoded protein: CSVEPRVGAKNIQYF.

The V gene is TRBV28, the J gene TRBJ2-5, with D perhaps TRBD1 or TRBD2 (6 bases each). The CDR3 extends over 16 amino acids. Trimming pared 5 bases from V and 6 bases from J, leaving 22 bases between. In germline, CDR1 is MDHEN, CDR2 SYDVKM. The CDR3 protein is CASSKGGAGPTKTQYF. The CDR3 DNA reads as TGTGCCAGCAGTAAGGGGGGCGCGGGCCCGACAAAGACCCAGTACTTC.

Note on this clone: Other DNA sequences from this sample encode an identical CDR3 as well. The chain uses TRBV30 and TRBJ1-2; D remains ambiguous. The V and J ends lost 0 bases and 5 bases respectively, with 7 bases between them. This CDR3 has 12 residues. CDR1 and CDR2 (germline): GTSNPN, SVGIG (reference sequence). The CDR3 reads CAWSVPGYGYTF. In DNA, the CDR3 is TGTGCCTGGAGTGTACCGGGATATGGCTACACCTTC.

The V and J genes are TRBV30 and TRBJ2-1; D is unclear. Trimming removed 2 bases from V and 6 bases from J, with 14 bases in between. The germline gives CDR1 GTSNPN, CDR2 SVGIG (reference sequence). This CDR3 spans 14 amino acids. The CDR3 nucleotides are TGTGCCTGGAGTCCAATACCCCCCCGCAATGAGCAGTTCTTC. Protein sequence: CAWSPIPPRNEQFF.

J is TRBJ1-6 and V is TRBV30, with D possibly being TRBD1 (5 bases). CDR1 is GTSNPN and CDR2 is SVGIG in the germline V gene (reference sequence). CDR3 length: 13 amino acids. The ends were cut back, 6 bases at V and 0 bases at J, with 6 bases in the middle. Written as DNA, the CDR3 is TGTGCCTGCGGGGGCTCCTATAATTCACCCCTCCACTTT. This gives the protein CACGGSYNSPLHF.

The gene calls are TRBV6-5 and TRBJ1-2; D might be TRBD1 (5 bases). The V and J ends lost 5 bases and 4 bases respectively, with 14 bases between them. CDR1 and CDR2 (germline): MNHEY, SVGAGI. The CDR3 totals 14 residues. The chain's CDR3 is CASSLDSNPYGYTF. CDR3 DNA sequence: TGTGCCAGCAGTCTAGACAGTAACCCCTATGGCTACACCTTC.

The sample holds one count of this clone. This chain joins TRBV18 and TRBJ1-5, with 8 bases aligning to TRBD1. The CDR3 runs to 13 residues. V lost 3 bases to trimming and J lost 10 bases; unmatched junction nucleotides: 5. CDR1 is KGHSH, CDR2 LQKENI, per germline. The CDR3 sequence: CASSPGQAQPQHF. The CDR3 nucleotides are TGTGCCAGCTCACCGGGACAGGCTCAACCCCAGCATTTT.

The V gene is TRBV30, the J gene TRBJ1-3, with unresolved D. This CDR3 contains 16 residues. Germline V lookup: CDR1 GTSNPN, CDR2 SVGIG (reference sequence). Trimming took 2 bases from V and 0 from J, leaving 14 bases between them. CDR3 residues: CAWSRRGAHSGNTIYF. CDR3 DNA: TGTGCCTGGAGTCGCCGAGGAGCACACTCTGGAAACACCATATATTTT.

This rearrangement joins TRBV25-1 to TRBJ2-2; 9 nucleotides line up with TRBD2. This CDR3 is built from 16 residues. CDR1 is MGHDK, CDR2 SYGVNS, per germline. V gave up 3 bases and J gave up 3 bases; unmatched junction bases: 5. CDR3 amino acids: CASSDPRGGDTGELFF. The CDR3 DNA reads TGTGCCAGCAGTGACCCGCGGGGGGGCGACACCGGGGAGCTGTTTTTT.

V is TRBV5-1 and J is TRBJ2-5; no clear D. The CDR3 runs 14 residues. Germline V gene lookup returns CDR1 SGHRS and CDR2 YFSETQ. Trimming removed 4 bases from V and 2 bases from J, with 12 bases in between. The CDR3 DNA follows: TGCGCCAGCAGCCGCTACCCGGATCAAGAGACCCAGTACTTC. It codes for CASSRYPDQETQYF.

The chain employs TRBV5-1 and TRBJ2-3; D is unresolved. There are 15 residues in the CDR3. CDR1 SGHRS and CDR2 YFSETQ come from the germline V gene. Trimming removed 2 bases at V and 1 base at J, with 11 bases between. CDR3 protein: CASSLRPKGTDTQYF. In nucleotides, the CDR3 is TGCGCCAGCAGCTTAAGGCCGAAAGGCACAGATACGCAGTATTTT. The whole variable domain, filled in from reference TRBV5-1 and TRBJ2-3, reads KAGVTQTPRYLIKTRGQQVTLSCSPISGHRSVSWYQQTPGQGLQFLFEYFSETQRNKGNFPGRFSGRQFSNSRSEMNVSTLELGDSALYLCASSLRPKGTDTQYFGPGTRLTVL.

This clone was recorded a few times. CDR3 protein: CASSIAAGSPDTQYF. CDR3 DNA: TGTGCCAGTAGTATAGCCGCGGGTTCGCCAGATACGCAGTATTTT. This chain links TRBV19 with TRBJ2-3; perhaps TRBD2 as D (5 bases). The CDR3 is 15 amino acids. Germline V gene data show CDR1 as LNHDA and CDR2 as SQIVND (reference sequence). V was pared by 1 base and J by 4 bases, with 12 bases between.

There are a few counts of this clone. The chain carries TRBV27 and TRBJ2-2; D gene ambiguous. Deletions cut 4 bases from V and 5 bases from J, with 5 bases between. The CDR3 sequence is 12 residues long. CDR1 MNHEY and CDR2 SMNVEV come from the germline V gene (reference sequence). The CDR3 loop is CASSWVTGELFF. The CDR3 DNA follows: TGTGCCAGCAGTTGGGTGACCGGGGAGCTGTTTTTT.

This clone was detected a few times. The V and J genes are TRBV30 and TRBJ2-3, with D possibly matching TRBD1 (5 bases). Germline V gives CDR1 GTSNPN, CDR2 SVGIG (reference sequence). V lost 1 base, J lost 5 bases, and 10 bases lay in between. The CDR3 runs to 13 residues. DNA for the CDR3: TGTGCCTGGAGTGAACATCAGGGAGATACGCAGTATTTT. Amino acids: CAWSEHQGDTQYF.

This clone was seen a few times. The CDR3 reads CASSRSWRNQPQHF. DNA for the CDR3: TGCGCCAGCAGCCGCTCGTGGCGGAATCAGCCCCAGCATTTT. The gene calls are TRBV4-3 and TRBJ1-5, with unresolved D. Germline-derived CDR1 and CDR2 are LGHNA and YSLEER. Trimming removed 4 bases from V and 4 bases from J, with 11 bases in between. This CDR3 is 14 amino acids long.

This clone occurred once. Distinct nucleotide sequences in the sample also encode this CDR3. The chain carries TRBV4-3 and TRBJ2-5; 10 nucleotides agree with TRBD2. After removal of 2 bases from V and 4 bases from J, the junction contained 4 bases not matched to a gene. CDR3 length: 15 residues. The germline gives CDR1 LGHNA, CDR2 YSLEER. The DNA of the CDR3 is TGCGCCAGCAGCCAAAGACTAGCGGGCGGAGAGACCCAGTACTTC. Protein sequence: CASSQRLAGGETQYF.

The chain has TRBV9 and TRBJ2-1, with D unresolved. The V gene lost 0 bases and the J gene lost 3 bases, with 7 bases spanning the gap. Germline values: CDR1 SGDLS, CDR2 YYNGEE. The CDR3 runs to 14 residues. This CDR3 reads CASSVDPSYNEQFF. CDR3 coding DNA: TGTGCCAGCAGCGTAGACCCCAGCTACAATGAGCAGTTCTTC.

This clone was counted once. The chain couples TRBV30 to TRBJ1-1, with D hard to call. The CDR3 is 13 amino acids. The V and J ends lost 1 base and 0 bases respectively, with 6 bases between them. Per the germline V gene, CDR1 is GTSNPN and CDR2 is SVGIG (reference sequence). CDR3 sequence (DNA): TGTGCCTGGAGTGCACACGTGAACACTGAAGCTTTCTTT. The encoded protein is CAWSAHVNTEAFF.

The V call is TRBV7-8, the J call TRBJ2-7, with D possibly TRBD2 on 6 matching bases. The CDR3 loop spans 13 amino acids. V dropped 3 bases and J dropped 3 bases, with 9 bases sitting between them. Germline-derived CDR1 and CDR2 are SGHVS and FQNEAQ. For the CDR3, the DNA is TGTGCCAGCAGCTTGGGGGAGGTCTACGAGCAGTACTTC. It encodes CASSLGEVYEQYF.

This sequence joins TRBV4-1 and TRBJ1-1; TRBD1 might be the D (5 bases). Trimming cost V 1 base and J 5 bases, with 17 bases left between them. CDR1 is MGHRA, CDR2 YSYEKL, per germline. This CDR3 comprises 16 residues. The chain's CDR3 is CASSQGSAGPKTEAFF. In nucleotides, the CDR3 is TGCGCCAGCAGCCAAGGATCCGCAGGGCCCAAGACTGAAGCTTTCTTT.